The 19 T cell receptor beta chains presented below share a single source sample, sequenced in a study of spatial heterogeneity in lung cancer. Each CDR3 protein gets one entry after TCRdb re-called the 5' RACE reads with MiXCR. In the table there are about 38,000 distinct CDR3 sequences, roughly 8% of which are singletons. Time point here: sample taken at primary tumor resection. The sequences come from PBMCs, collected at surgery. The receptors come from a male donor with early-stage non-small cell lung cancer.

This clonotype turned up a few times. The chain recombines TRBV5-4 with TRBJ2-2; a weak D match, TRBD2 (5 bases). The CDR3 extends over 15 amino acids. The V gene's germline CDR1 is SGHNT and CDR2 YYREEE (reference sequence). V was clipped by 2 bases and J by 5 bases, with 13 bases between them. Here the CDR3 DNA reads TGTGCCAGCAGCTTAGACCAGTCGGGAACCGGGGAGCTGTTTTTT. This sequence encodes CASSLDQSGTGELFF.

This rearrangement joins TRBV20-1 to TRBJ2-5; a possible D gene is TRBD2 (5 bases). Germline CDR1 is DFQATT and CDR2 is SNEGSKA (reference sequence). This CDR3 has 14 residues. Trimming took 1 base from V and 4 from J, leaving 13 bases between them. CDR3 sequence (DNA): TGCAGTGCTAGAGTTGGGAGCCTGGGAGAGACCCAGTACTTC. It codes for CSARVGSLGETQYF.

Many counts were recorded for this clonotype. The chain carries TRBV7-3 and TRBJ1-1; 7 bases line up with TRBD1. The CDR3 has 14 amino acids. Germline V gives CDR1 SGHTA, CDR2 FQGTGA. V lost 5 bases and J lost 0; bases outside the gene matches: 3. The CDR3 protein is CASSQQGMNTEAFF. As DNA, the CDR3 is TGTGCCAGCAGCCAACAGGGGATGAACACTGAAGCTTTCTTT.

This clonotype showed up many times. The chain carries TRBV7-9 and TRBJ2-1; the match to TRBD2 covers 9 bases. In germline, CDR1 is SEHNR, CDR2 FQNEAQ (reference sequence). CDR3 length equals 18 residues. V shed 5 bases, J shed 4 bases, and the junction held 15 bases outside the gene matches. CDR3 sequence: CASSPTKGSGRTYNEQFF. In DNA, the CDR3 is TGTGCCAGCAGCCCAACGAAGGGCAGCGGGAGGACTTACAATGAGCAGTTCTTC.

V and J are TRBV9 and TRBJ1-1, with D possibly matching TRBD1 (5 bases). The CDR3 length is 16 residues. V dropped 2 bases and J dropped 1 base, with 15 bases sitting between them. Per the germline V gene, CDR1 is SGDLS and CDR2 is YYNGEE. The CDR3 sequence is CASSVGTTGGNTEAFF. The CDR3 DNA sequence: TGTGCCAGCAGCGTGGGTACCACAGGAGGGAACACTGAAGCTTTCTTT. Drawing the rest from reference TRBV9 and TRBJ1-1, the complete variable domain is DSGVTQTPKHLITATGQRVTLRCSPRSGDLSVYWYQQSLDQGLQFLIQYYNGEERAKGNILERFSAQQFPDLHSELNLSSLELGDSALYFCASSVGTTGGNTEAFFGQGTRLTVV.

This clonotype has more than one count but fewer than ten. The chain combines TRBV6-1 with TRBJ2-7, with 7 bases that match TRBD1. This CDR3 comprises 13 residues. CDR1 MNHNS and CDR2 SASEGT come from the germline V gene. V trimming: 7 bases; J trimming: 3 bases; junction bases outside the gene matches: 6. CDR3 sequence (DNA): TGTGCCAGCATCCCGGGACAGAGCTACGAGCAGTACTTC. Its translation is CASIPGQSYEQYF.

This clonotype showed up many times. The chain couples TRBV29-1 to TRBJ1-2; D is unclear. Trimming removed 3 bases from V and 6 bases from J, with 8 bases in between. Looked up from germline, CDR1 is SQVTM and CDR2 is ANQGSEA. CDR3 length equals 11 residues. For the CDR3, the DNA is TGCAGCGTTGACGGGGATGATGGCTACACCTTC. The encoded protein is CSVDGDDGYTF.

This clonotype has only a few counts. The chain uses TRBV12-5 and TRBJ2-3; 9 nucleotides line up with TRBD2. Per germline, CDR1 LGHNT and CDR2 FRNRAP. CDR3 length: 13 residues. The V gene end was trimmed by 9 bases and the J gene end by 6 bases; junction bases not matched to a gene: 7. The CDR3 reads CASMAGGVDTQYF. CDR3 nucleotide sequence: TGTGCTAGCATGGCGGGGGGGGTGGATACGCAGTATTTT. The whole variable domain, remainder taken from reference TRBV12-5 and TRBJ2-3, is DARVTQTPRHKVTEMGQEVTMRCQPILGHNTVFWYRQTMMQGLELLAYFRNRAPLDDSGMPKDRFSAEMPDATLATLKIQPSEPRDSAVYFCASMAGGVDTQYFGPGTRLTVL.

In this sample, this clonotype turned up once. A read error is possible here, since a much larger clone lies one base away. The CDR3 DNA follows: TGCGCCAGCAGCCGGGAACGGCGAGAGATCCAGTACTTC. It translates to CASSRERREIQYF. This chain joins TRBV5-1 and TRBJ2-5, with D tentatively TRBD2 (5 bases). The length of the CDR3 is 13 residues. CDR1 is SGHRS and CDR2 is YFSETQ in the germline V gene.

V and J are TRBV7-2 and TRBJ1-3, with D maybe TRBD1 (6 bases). Germline assignment: CDR1 SGHTA and CDR2 FQGNSA. The CDR3 contains 15 residues. V was shortened by 6 bases and J by 0 bases, with 12 bases between the two germline ends. CDR3 loop: CASSKMGHSGNTIYF. The CDR3 nucleotides read TGTGCCAGCAGTAAAATGGGACACTCTGGAAACACCATATATTTT.

This clonotype was detected a few times. The chain's CDR3 is CASSTGTSGGDTQYF. The CDR3 DNA is TGTGCCAGCTCAACCGGGACTAGCGGAGGGGATACGCAGTATTTT. The chain links TRBV14 to TRBJ2-3, with TRBD2 matching over 11 bases. Germline V gene lookup returns CDR1 SGHDN and CDR2 FVKESK. V was pared by 8 bases and J by 6 bases, with 10 bases of the junction left unmatched. CDR3 size: 15 residues. Together with reference TRBV14 and TRBJ2-3, the CDR3 gives the full variable domain: EAGVTQFPSHSVIEKGQTVTLRCDPISGHDNLYWYRRVMGKEIKFLLHFVKESKQDESGMPNNRFLAERTGGTYSTLKVQPAELEDSGVYFCASSTGTSGGDTQYFGPGTRLTVL.

This clonotype was seen repeatedly, ten times or more. The genes are TRBV18 and TRBJ1-1; D is undetermined. The ends were cut back, 4 bases at V and 0 bases at J, with 12 bases in the middle. CDR1 is KGHSH, CDR2 LQKENI, per germline. This CDR3 spans 15 amino acids. The CDR3 region has the DNA TGTGCCAGCTCACAGCTAGAAACTTTGAACACTGAAGCTTTCTTT. Its translation: CASSQLETLNTEAFF. The entire variable domain, with the rest obtained from reference TRBV18 and TRBJ1-1, is as follows: NAGVMQNPRHLVRRRGQEARLRCSPMKGHSHVYWYRQLPEEGLKFMVYLQKENIIDESGMPKERFSAEFPKEGPSILRIQQVVRGDSAAYFCASSQLETLNTEAFFGQGTRLTVV.

This clonotype showed up just a few times. The chain is built from TRBV7-2 and TRBJ2-1; the match to TRBD2 covers 10 bases. The CDR3 runs to 16 residues. Germline values: CDR1 SGHTA, CDR2 FQGNSA. The V gene end was trimmed by 5 bases and the J gene end by 9 bases; junction bases not matched to a gene: 13. CDR3 in DNA: TGTGCCAGCAGCCCACGACTATTTAGCGGGAGGATTGAGCAGTTCTTC. This sequence encodes CASSPRLFSGRIEQFF.

In this sample, this clonotype turned up many times. V gene TRBV29-1 combines with J gene TRBJ1-2, with 9 bases fitting TRBD1. J was trimmed by 4 bases and V by 3 bases; bases with no gene match: 9. The germline CDR1 and CDR2 sequences are SQVTM and ANQGSEA. The CDR3 sequence is 15 residues long. The CDR3 spells CSVDTGGGSGYGYTF. The CDR3 DNA reads as TGCAGCGTTGACACAGGGGGCGGCAGTGGCTATGGCTACACCTTC.

The table lists this clonotype with many counts. The chain employs TRBV12-3 or TRBV12-4 and TRBJ2-6; TRBD1 might be the D (6 bases). The CDR3 covers 18 residues. V was cut by 4 bases and J by 0 bases, with 16 bases left in between. The CDR3 nucleotides read TGTGCCAGCAGTTCTCCGAGAGGGGGTTTCTCTGGGGCCAACGTCCTGACTTTC. Its translation: CASSSPRGGFSGANVLTF.

This clonotype was detected ten times or more. The chain has TRBV12-3 or TRBV12-4 and TRBJ2-5; possible D gene TRBD2, 6 bases. The CDR3 runs to 13 residues. V lost 5 bases and J 1 base, leaving 8 bases between the germline ends. The CDR3 is CASSRGIQETQYF. For the CDR3, the DNA is TGTGCCAGCAGTCGCGGGATCCAAGAGACCCAGTACTTC.

This clonotype was picked up a small number of times. One end of the junction fails to match germline, which may point to a read error. The V call is TRBV11-2, the J call TRBJ2-7; 9 nucleotides align to TRBD1. This CDR3 contains 14 residues. Germline CDR1 reads SGHAT; CDR2 reads FQNNGV. DNA for the CDR3: TGTGCCAGCAGCTTAGCGGGACAGGGCTACAAGCAGTACTTC. It encodes CASSLAGQGYKQYF.

This clonotype came up a few times. This chain's CDR3 is CASSLGPTPQGALYGYTF. The CDR3 region has the DNA TGTGCCAGCAGCTTGGGACCCACCCCACAGGGGGCCCTTTATGGCTACACCTTC. V usage is TRBV5-6 and J usage is TRBJ1-2; 9 bases are a match to TRBD1. J was trimmed by 5 bases and V by 0 bases; bases with no gene match: 14. Germline V gene sequence: CDR1 SGHDT, CDR2 YYEEEE. The CDR3 is 18 residues long.

This clonotype was counted many times. The chain joins TRBV5-1 to TRBJ2-1; 7 bases align to TRBD2. The ends lost 7 bases at V and 9 bases at J; junction bases unmatched: 13. CDR1 is SGHRS, CDR2 YFSETQ, per germline. The CDR3 totals 14 residues. CDR3 sequence (DNA): TGCGCCAGCGCCCGGGCTAGCGGAGAACTTGAGCAGTTCTTC. Translating gives CASARASGELEQFF.